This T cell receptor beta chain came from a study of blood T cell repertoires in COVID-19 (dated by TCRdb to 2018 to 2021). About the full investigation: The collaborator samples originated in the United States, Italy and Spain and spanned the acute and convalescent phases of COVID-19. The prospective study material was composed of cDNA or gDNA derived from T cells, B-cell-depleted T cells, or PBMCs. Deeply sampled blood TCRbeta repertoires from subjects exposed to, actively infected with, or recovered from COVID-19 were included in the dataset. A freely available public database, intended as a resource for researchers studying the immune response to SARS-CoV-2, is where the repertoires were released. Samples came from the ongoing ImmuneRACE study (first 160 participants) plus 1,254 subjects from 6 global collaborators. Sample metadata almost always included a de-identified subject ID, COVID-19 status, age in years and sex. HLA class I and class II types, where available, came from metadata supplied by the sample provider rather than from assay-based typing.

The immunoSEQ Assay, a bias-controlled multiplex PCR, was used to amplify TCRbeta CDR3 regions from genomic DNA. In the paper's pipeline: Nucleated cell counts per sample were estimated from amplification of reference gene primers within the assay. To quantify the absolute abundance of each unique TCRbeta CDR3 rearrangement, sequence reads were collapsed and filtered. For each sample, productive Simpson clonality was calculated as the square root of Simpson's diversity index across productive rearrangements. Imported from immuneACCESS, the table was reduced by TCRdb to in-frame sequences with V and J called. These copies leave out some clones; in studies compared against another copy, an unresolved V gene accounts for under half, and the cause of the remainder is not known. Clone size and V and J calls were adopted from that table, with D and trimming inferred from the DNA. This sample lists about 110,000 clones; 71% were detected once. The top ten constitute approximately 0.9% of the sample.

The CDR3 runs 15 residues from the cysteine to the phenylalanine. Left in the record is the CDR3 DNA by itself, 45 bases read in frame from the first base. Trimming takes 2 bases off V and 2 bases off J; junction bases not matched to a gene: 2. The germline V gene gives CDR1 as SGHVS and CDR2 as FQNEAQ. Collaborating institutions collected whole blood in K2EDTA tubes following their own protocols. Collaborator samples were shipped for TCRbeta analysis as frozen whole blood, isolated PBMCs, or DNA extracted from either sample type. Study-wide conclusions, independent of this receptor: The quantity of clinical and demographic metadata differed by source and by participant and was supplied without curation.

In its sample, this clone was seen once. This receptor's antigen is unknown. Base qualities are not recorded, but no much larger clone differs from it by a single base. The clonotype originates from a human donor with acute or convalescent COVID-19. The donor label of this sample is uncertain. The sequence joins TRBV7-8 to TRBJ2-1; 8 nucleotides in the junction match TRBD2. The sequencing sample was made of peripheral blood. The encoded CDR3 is CASSLLAGAYNEQFF. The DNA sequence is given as TGTGCCAGCAGCTTACTAGCGGGTGCCTACAATGAGCAGTTCTTC.